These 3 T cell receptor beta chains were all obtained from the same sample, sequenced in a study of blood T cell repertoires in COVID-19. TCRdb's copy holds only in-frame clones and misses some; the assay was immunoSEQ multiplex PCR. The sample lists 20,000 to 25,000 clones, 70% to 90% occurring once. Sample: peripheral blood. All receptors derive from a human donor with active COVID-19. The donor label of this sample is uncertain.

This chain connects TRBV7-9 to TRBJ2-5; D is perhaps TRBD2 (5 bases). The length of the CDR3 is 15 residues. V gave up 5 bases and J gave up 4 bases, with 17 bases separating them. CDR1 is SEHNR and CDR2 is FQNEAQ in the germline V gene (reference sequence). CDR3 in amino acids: CASSPPGPRGETQYF. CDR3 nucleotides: TGTGCCAGCAGCCCTCCAGGCCCCCGGGGAGAGACCCAGTACTTC.

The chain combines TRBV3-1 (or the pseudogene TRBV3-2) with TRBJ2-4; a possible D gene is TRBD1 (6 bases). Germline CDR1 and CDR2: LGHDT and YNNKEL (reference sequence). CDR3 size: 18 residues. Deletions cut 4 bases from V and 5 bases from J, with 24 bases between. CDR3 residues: CASSRQGNRAVSQNIQYF. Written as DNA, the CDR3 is TGTGCCAGCAGCCGCCAGGGGAACAGGGCGGTAAGTCAAAACATTCAGTACTTC.

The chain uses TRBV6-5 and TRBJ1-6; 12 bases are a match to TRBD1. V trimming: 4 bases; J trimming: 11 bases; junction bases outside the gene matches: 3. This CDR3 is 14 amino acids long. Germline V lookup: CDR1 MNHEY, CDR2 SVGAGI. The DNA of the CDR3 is TGTGCCAGCAGTTGGGACAGGGGGCCGACACCCCTCCACTTT. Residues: CASSWDRGPTPLHF.